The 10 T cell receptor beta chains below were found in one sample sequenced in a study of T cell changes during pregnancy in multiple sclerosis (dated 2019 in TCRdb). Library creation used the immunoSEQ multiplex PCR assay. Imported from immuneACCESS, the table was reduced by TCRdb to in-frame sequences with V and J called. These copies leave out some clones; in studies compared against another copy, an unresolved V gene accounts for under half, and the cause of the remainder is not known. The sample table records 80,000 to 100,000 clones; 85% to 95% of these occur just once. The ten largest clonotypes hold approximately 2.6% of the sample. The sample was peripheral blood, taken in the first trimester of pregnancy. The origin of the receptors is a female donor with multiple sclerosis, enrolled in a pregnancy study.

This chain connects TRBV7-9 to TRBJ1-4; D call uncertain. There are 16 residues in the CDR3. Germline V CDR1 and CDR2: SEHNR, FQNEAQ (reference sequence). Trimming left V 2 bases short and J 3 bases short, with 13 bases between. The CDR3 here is CASSLNGPEANEKLFF. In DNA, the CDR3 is TGTGCCAGCAGCTTAAATGGCCCGGAGGCTAATGAAAAACTGTTTTTT.

The CDR3 region has the DNA TGTGCCAGCTCACCCACGCGGGCCATGAGCAATGAGCAGTTCTTC. This sequence encodes CASSPTRAMSNEQFF. The chain uses TRBV18 and TRBJ2-1; a possible D gene is TRBD2 (5 bases). CDR3 length equals 15 residues. The germline CDR1 and CDR2 sequences are KGHSH and LQKENI. V shed 3 bases and J shed 6 bases, with 15 bases lying between them.

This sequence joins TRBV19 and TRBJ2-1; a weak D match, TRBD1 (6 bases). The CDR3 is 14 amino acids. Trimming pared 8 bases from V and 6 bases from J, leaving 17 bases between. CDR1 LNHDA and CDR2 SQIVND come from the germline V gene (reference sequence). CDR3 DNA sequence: TGTGCCAGTTCTCTCAGGGGTCTTATCAATGAGCAGTTCTTC. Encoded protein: CASSLRGLINEQFF.

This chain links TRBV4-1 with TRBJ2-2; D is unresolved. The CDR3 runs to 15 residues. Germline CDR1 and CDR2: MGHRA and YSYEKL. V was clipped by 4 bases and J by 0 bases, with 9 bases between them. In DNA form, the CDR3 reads TGCGCCAGCAGCCGCGGAACATCGAACACCGGGGAGCTGTTTTTT. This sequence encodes CASSRGTSNTGELFF.

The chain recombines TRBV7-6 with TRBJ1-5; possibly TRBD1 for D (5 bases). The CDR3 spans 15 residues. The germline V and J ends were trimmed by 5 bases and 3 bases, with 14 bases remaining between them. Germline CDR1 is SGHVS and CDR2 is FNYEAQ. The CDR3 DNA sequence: TGTGCCAGCAGCCCCGACACAGGTCCCAATCAGCCCCAGCATTTT. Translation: CASSPDTGPNQPQHF.

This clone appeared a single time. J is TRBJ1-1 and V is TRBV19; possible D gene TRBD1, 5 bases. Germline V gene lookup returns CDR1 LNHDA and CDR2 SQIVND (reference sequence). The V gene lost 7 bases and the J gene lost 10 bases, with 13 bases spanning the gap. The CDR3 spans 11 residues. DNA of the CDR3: TGTGCCAGTATCCACTGGGGGGTAGCTTTCTTT. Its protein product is CASIHWGVAFF.

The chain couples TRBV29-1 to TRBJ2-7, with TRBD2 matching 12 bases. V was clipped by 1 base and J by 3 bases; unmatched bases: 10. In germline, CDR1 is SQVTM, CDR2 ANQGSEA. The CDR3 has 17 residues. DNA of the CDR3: TGCAGCGTTGAAGGGACTAGCGGGATCGGTCTGCGCTACGAGCAGTACTTC. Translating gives CSVEGTSGIGLRYEQYF.

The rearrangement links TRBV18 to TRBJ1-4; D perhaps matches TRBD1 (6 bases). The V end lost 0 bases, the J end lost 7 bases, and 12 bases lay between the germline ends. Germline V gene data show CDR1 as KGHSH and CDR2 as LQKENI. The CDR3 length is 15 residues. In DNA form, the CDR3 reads TGTGCCAGCTCACCACCCCGGGACAACGGTGAAAAACTGTTTTTT. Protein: CASSPPRDNGEKLFF.

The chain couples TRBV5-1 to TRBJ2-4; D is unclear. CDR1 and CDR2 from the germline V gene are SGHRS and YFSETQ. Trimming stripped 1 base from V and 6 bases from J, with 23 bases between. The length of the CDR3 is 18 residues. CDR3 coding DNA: TGCGCCAGCAGCTTGTCGGTCGGCGGAGCCCAGTTGGGAAACATTCAGTACTTC. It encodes CASSLSVGGAQLGNIQYF.

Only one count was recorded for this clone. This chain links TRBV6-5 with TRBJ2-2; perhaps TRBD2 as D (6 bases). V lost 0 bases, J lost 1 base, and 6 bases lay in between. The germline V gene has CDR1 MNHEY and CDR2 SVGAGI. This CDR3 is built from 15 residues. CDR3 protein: CASSYSGGNTGELFF. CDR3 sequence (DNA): TGTGCCAGCAGTTACTCGGGGGGGAACACCGGGGAGCTGTTTTTT.